This TCR beta chain was captured by sequencing in a study of cytomegalovirus exposure and HLA in healthy donors. The CDR3 loop spans 12 amino acids. General study findings and limits: Analyzed later, association rates of TCRs varied across HLA loci, with DRB1 most and HLA-C fewest. Available immune exposure information covered CMV serostatus only.

Researchers ran the PCR with 60 Vbeta and 13 Jbeta primers. Using immunoSEQ multiplex PCR, the repertoire was profiled, and TCRdb retains in-frame clones only, with some absent. The sample spans about 200,000 clones; the ten largest clones claim over 0.75%. About this clone itself: The antigen remains undetermined.

This TCR came from a woman aged 25 to 39 in good health and CMV-seropositive. The V and J genes are TRBV21-1 and TRBJ2-5; the table's D call TRBD2 went unverified against the DNA. TRBV21-1 is a known pseudogene. The sequencing input was PBMCs. The CDR3 loop reads CASTLLPHGQYF. CDR3 DNA sequence: TGTGCCAGCACCCTTCTCCCCCACGGGCAGTACTTC.